This entry lists 22 T cell receptor beta chains sequenced from one sample in a study of T cells in localized non-small cell lung cancer (dated by TCRdb to 2020 to 2022). Library preparation employed the immunoSEQ multiplex PCR assay. This immuneACCESS table, as held by TCRdb, lists in-frame sequences with V and J called but not all clones. Of the missing ones, under half trace to an unresolved V gene in checked studies; the others have no known cause. The sample table records 25,000 to 35,000 clones; about 82% of these occur just once. The ten largest clones capture 15% to 20% of the sample. Sequencing was performed on peripheral blood, taken before any cancer treatment. The source is a male donor aged 60 or older with stage III squamous cell lung carcinoma.

CDR3 amino acids: CASSRETSFNNEQFF. The CDR3 DNA reads TGCGCCAGCAGCCGAGAGACTAGCTTCAACAATGAGCAGTTCTTC. The J gene is TRBJ2-1, the V gene TRBV4-3; 7 bases align to TRBD2. Per germline, CDR1 LGHNA and CDR2 YSLEER. CDR3 length: 15 amino acids. The V and J ends lost 4 bases and 5 bases, in that order; junction bases with no gene match: 8.

The chain has TRBV7-3 and TRBJ2-4; TRBD2 agrees at 12 bases. Germline CDR1 reads SGHTA; CDR2 reads FQGTGA. The CDR3 length is 20 residues. V trimming: 3 bases; J trimming: 0 bases; junction bases outside the gene matches: 12. The CDR3 reads CASSFYPGLAGNLAKNIQYF. CDR3 coding DNA: TGTGCCAGCAGCTTTTACCCGGGACTAGCGGGCAACCTAGCCAAAAACATTCAGTACTTC.

V and J are TRBV7-6 and TRBJ2-3, with TRBD1 as a possible D gene (6 bases). Germline lookup yields CDR1 SGHVS and CDR2 FNYEAQ. The CDR3 covers 15 residues. Trimming took 8 bases from V and 2 from J, leaving 17 bases between them. In DNA form, the CDR3 reads TGTGCCAGCGCTCCGACAGGACTCTTCACAGATACGCAGTATTTT. Translating gives CASAPTGLFTDTQYF. Complete variable domain (other parts from reference TRBV7-6 and TRBJ2-3): GAGVSQSPRYKVTKRGQDVALRCDPISGHVSLYWYRQALGQGPEFLTYFNYEAQQDKSGLPNDRFSAERPEGSISTLTIQRTEQRDSAMYRCASAPTGLFTDTQYFGPGTRLTVL.

The chain links TRBV5-8 to TRBJ1-2, with 9 bases that match TRBD1. Per the germline V gene, CDR1 is SGHTS and CDR2 is YDEGEE. The CDR3 extends over 16 amino acids. V lost 4 bases to trimming and J lost 2 bases; unmatched junction nucleotides: 9. In DNA form, the CDR3 reads TGTGCCAGCAGCCGTGGAGGGACAGGGAGGAACTATGGCTACACCTTC. Translated, it gives CASSRGGTGRNYGYTF.

The rearrangement uses TRBV27 and TRBJ2-2, with 8 bases aligning to TRBD2. CDR1 is MNHEY, CDR2 SMNVEV, per germline (reference sequence). The CDR3 consists of 14 residues. J gave up 6 bases and V 6 bases, and 6 bases lay outside the gene matches. CDR3 bases: TGTGCCAGCAGGGCGGGGGGATTTGCCGGGGAGCTGTTTTTT. Its translation: CASRAGGFAGELFF.

The V call is TRBV2, the J call TRBJ1-2; D gene ambiguous. CDR3 size: 11 residues. Germline assignment: CDR1 SNHLY and CDR2 FYNNEI. V was pared by 6 bases and J by 5 bases, with 7 bases between. The CDR3, as DNA: TGTGCCAGCAGCTTGCAATATGGCTACACCTTC. Translated, it gives CASSLQYGYTF. Full variable domain (outside the CDR3, taken from reference TRBV2 and TRBJ1-2): EPEVTQTPSHQVTQMGQEVILRCVPISNHLYFYWYRQILGQKVEFLVSFYNNEISEKSEIFDDQFSVERPDGSNFTLKIRSTKLEDSAMYFCASSLQYGYTFGSGTRLTVV.

The chain recombines TRBV4-1 with TRBJ2-1; weak D call: TRBD1 (6 bases). Germline CDR1 and CDR2: MGHRA and YSYEKL. The CDR3 has 15 amino acids. Trimming left V 0 bases short and J 7 bases short, with 13 bases between. Here the CDR3 reads CASSQEGRGGNEQFF. For the CDR3, the DNA is TGCGCCAGCAGCCAAGAAGGCAGGGGTGGAAATGAGCAGTTCTTC.

The chain recombines TRBV11-2 with TRBJ2-5; no clear D gene. In germline, CDR1 is SGHAT, CDR2 FQNNGV. This CDR3 is built from 11 residues. The V end lost 0 bases, the J end lost 7 bases, and 3 bases lay between the germline ends. The CDR3 here is CASSLDATQYF. The CDR3 region has the DNA TGTGCCAGCAGCTTAGACGCGACCCAGTACTTC.

The chain carries TRBV5-1 and TRBJ1-5; D is uncertain. V dropped 0 bases and J dropped 1 base, with 8 bases sitting between them. CDR3 size: 15 residues. CDR1 SGHRS and CDR2 YFSETQ come from the germline V gene. The chain's CDR3 is CASSLGEGSNQPQHF. CDR3 nucleotides: TGCGCCAGCAGCTTGGGAGAGGGCAGCAATCAGCCCCAGCATTTT.

V usage is TRBV30 and J usage is TRBJ1-1, with 7 bases identical to TRBD1. Trimming removed 8 bases from V and 3 bases from J; junction bases left unmatched: 15. Germline V gives CDR1 GTSNPN, CDR2 SVGIG (reference sequence). The CDR3 has 15 amino acids. CDR3 region: CAREPVDREYTEAFF. As DNA, the CDR3 is TGTGCCAGAGAGCCCGTTGACAGGGAGTACACTGAAGCTTTCTTT.

This chain uses TRBV5-8 with TRBJ2-6, with 7 nucleotides matching TRBD1. The CDR3 has 17 residues. V gave up 0 bases and J gave up 2 bases; unmatched junction bases: 5. The germline V gene has CDR1 SGHTS and CDR2 YDEGEE. CDR3 DNA: TGTGCCAGCAGCTTGGAGAGGGGGCGAGCTGGGGCCAACGTCCTGACTTTC. As protein: CASSLERGRAGANVLTF. The variable domain in full, with the rest retrieved from reference TRBV5-8 and TRBJ2-6, is EAGVTQSPTHLIKTRGQQATLRCSPISGHTSVYWYQQALGLGLQFLLWYDEGEERNRGNFPPRFSGRQFPNYSSELNVNALELEDSALYLCASSLERGRAGANVLTFGAGSRLTVL.

This chain links TRBV6-5 with TRBJ1-3; no clear D gene. Germline V gene data show CDR1 as MNHEY and CDR2 as SVGAGI. The germline V and J ends were trimmed by 0 bases and 0 bases, with 6 bases remaining between them. The CDR3 totals 15 residues. CDR3: CASSYSRVSGNTIYF. The CDR3 coding sequence is TGTGCCAGCAGTTACTCGAGGGTCTCTGGAAACACCATATATTTT.

The V and J genes are TRBV29-1 and TRBJ1-4; no definite D call. The V end lost 4 bases, the J end lost 8 bases, and 11 bases lay between the germline ends. The CDR3 covers 12 residues. From germline, CDR1 is SQVTM and CDR2 ANQGSEA. The CDR3 DNA follows: TGCAGCGTTGGGGATTCGGAAGAAAAACTGTTTTTT. Protein product: CSVGDSEEKLFF.

The V gene is TRBV7-8, the J gene TRBJ1-5; D ambiguous. V gave up 2 bases and J gave up 4 bases, with 6 bases separating them. CDR3 length equals 13 residues. Germline V CDR1 and CDR2: SGHVS, FQNEAQ. CDR3 DNA sequence: TGTGCCAGCAGCTTATTCCGAAATCAGCCCCAGCATTTT. Encoded protein: CASSLFRNQPQHF.

The genes are TRBV9 and TRBJ1-4, with 9 bases matching TRBD1. This CDR3 contains 21 residues. Germline V CDR1 and CDR2: SGDLS, YYNGEE. Trimming cost V 0 bases and J 0 bases; bases outside gene matches: 15. Here the CDR3 DNA reads TGTGCCAGCAGCGTAGACGCCGGGACAGGGAACGAAGGAGCAACTAATGAAAAACTGTTTTTT. Translating it yields CASSVDAGTGNEGATNEKLFF.

The chain is built from TRBV5-1 and TRBJ2-7, with a possible D match to TRBD1 (5 bases). With 0 bases removed from V and 1 base from J, the gap between germline ends came to 11 bases. CDR1 SGHRS and CDR2 YFSETQ come from the germline V gene. This CDR3 comprises 15 residues. CDR3 amino acids: CASSLGAGPSYEQYF. The CDR3 region has the DNA TGCGCCAGCAGCTTGGGGGCAGGGCCTTCCTACGAGCAGTACTTC.

The gene calls are TRBV29-1 and TRBJ2-3; 8 positions agree with TRBD2. CDR3 length equals 13 residues. The germline V gene encodes CDR1 SQVTM and CDR2 ANQGSEA. Trimming took 6 bases from V and 4 from J; bases not matched to a gene: 6. The CDR3 region has the DNA TGCAGCGTGAATCGGGGGGGGGCAGATACGCAGTATTTT. Encoded protein: CSVNRGGADTQYF.

V is TRBV15 and J is TRBJ2-5; 8 nucleotides agree with TRBD1. The junction had 7 bases not matched to a gene; V was cut back by 0 bases and J by 4 bases. Germline V gives CDR1 LNHNV, CDR2 YYDKDF (reference sequence). This CDR3 has 16 residues. This CDR3 reads CATSRDATGVRETQYF. The CDR3 region has the DNA TGTGCCACCAGCAGAGATGCGACAGGGGTGAGAGAGACCCAGTACTTC.

This clone was detected only once. The chain is built from TRBV5-1 and TRBJ2-3; 13 nucleotides agree with TRBD2. The CDR3 consists of 15 residues. Per the germline V gene, CDR1 is SGHRS and CDR2 is YFSETQ. Unmatched junction bases numbered 7, after V lost 5 bases and J lost 7 bases. CDR3 sequence (DNA): TGCGCCAGCAGGTTTACTAGCGGGGGGGACTATACGCAGTATTTT. This encodes CASRFTSGGDYTQYF.

CDR3 amino acids: CASSSGLSTDTQYF. DNA for the CDR3: TGTGCCAGCAGCTCGGGACTATCCACAGATACGCAGTATTTT. The V and J genes are TRBV7-6 and TRBJ2-3; 7 bases match TRBD2. The CDR3 totals 14 residues. The germline V gene has CDR1 SGHVS and CDR2 FNYEAQ. V lost 4 bases and J lost 2; bases outside the gene matches: 3.

This chain uses TRBV28 with TRBJ2-7; D is unclear. The CDR3 has 13 amino acids. Trimming stripped 3 bases from V and 1 base from J, with 7 bases between. The germline CDR1 and CDR2 sequences are MDHEN and SYDVKM. CDR3 DNA sequence: TGTGCCAGCAGTTTGGACCTTTCCTACGAGCAGTACTTC. It is translated as CASSLDLSYEQYF.

The chain has TRBV5-4 and TRBJ2-7; TRBD1 aligns across 7 bases. CDR1 and CDR2 (germline): SGHNT, YYREEE (reference sequence). J gave up 2 bases and V 4 bases, and 12 bases lay outside the gene matches. This CDR3 contains 16 residues. CDR3 sequence reads: CASSHDEGQSTYEQYF. The CDR3 nucleotides read TGTGCCAGCAGCCACGACGAGGGACAGTCTACCTACGAGCAGTACTTC.